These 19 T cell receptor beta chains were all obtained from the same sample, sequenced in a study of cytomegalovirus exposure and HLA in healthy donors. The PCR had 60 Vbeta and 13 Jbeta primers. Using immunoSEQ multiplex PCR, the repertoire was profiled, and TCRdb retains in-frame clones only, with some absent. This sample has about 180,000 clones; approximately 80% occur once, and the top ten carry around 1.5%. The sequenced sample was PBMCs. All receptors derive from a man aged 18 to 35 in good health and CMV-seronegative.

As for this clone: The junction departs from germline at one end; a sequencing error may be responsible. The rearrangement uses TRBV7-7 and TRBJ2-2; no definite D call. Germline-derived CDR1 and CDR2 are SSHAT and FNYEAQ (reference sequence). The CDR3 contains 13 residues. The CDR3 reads CASSLDYTGELFF. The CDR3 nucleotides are TGTGCTAGCAGCTTAGACTACACCGGGGAGCTGTTTTTT.

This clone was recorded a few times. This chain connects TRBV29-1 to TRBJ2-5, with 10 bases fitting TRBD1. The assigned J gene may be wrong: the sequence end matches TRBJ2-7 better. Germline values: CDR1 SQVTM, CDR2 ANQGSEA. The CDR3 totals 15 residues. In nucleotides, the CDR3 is TGCAGCGTTGAAGAGACAGGGGGCACCGTCTACGAGCAGTACTTC. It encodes CSVEETGGTVYEQYF.

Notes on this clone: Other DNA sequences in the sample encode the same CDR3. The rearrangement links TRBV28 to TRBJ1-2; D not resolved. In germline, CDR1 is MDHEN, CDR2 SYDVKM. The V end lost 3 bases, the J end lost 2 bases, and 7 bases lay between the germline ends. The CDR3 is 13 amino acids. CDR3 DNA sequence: TGTGCCAGCAGTTTGACGGGGAACTATGGCTACACCTTC. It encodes CASSLTGNYGYTF.

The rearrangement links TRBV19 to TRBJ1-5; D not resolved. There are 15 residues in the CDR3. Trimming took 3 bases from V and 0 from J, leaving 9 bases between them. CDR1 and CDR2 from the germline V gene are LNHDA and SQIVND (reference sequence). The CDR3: CASSMRSYSNQPQHF. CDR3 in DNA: TGTGCCAGTAGTATGCGGTCGTATAGCAATCAGCCCCAGCATTTT.

The CDR3 is CASSIHGTGVNEQFF. CDR3 DNA sequence: TGTGCCAGTAGTATTCACGGGACGGGGGTGAATGAGCAGTTCTTC. This chain joins TRBV19 and TRBJ2-1, with D tentatively TRBD2 (6 bases). This CDR3 has 15 residues. CDR1 and CDR2 from the germline V gene are LNHDA and SQIVND (reference sequence). V lost 3 bases and J lost 7, with 16 bases in between.

DNA of the CDR3: TGTGCCAGCAGTTACCCTTCGGGGACTTTTACCGGGGAGCTGTTTTTT. Amino acid sequence: CASSYPSGTFTGELFF. This chain joins TRBV6-5 and TRBJ2-2; maybe TRBD2 (6 bases). This CDR3 contains 16 residues. V was clipped by 2 bases and J by 5 bases, with 15 bases between them. Germline CDR1 is MNHEY and CDR2 is SVGAGI.

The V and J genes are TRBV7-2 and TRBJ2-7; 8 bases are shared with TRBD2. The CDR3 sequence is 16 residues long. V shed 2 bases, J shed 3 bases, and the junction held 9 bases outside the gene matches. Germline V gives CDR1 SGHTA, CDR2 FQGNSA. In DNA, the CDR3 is TGTGCCAGCAGCTTATTCGGCGGGGGGCAACGCTACGAGCAGTACTTC. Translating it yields CASSLFGGGQRYEQYF.

The CDR3 reads CASSFLNEQFF. Written as DNA, the CDR3 is TGTGCCAGCAGCTTCTTAAATGAGCAGTTCTTC. The chain carries TRBV11-1 and TRBJ2-1; D not certain. The V end was cut by 3 bases, the J end by 7 bases, with 4 bases between. This CDR3 contains 11 residues. Germline V gene sequence: CDR1 SGHAT, CDR2 FQDESV (reference sequence). Full variable domain (rest looked up from reference TRBV11-1 and TRBJ2-1): EAEVAQSPRYKITEKSQAVAFWCDPISGHATLYWYRQILGQGPELLVQFQDESVVDDSQLPKDRFSAERLKGVDSTLKIQPAELGDSAMYLCASSFLNEQFFGPGTRLTVL.

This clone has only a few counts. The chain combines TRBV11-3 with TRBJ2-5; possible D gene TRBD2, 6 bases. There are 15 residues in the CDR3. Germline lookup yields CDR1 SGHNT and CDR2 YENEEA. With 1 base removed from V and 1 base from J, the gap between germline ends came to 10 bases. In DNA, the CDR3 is TGTGCCAGCAGCTTAGGCGATAGCGGCCAAGAGACCCAGTACTTC. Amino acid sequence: CASSLGDSGQETQYF.

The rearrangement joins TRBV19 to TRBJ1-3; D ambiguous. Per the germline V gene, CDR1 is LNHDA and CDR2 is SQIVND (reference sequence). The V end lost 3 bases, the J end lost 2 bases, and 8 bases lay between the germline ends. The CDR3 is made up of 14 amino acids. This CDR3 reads CASSINPAGNTIYF. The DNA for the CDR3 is TGTGCCAGTAGTATTAATCCGGCTGGAAACACCATATATTTT.

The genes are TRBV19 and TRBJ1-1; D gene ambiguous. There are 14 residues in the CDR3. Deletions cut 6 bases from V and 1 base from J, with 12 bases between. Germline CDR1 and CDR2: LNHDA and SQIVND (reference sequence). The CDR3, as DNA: TGTGCCAGTAGCCTTCCCACAGAGAACACTGAAGCTTTCTTT. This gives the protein CASSLPTENTEAFF.

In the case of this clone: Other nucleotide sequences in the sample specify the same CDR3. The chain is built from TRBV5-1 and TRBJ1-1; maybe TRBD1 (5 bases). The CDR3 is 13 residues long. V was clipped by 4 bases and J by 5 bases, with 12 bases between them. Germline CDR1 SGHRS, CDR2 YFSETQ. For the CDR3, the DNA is TGCGCCAGCAGCCCTACGGGGGATACTGAAGCTTTCTTT. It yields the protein CASSPTGDTEAFF.

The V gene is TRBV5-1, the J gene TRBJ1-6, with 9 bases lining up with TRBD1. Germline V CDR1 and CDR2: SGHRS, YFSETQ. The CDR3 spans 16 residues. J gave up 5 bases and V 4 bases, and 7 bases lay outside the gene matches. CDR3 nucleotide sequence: TGCGCCAGCAGCCTAGAGGGACAGGGTAATAATTCACCCCTCCACTTT. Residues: CASSLEGQGNNSPLHF.

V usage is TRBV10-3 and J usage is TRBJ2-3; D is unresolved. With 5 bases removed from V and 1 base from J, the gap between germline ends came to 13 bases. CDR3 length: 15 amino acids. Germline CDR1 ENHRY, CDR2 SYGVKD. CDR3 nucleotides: TGTGCCATCAGTCCCAGTACGCTCGGCACAGATACGCAGTATTTT. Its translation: CAISPSTLGTDTQYF.

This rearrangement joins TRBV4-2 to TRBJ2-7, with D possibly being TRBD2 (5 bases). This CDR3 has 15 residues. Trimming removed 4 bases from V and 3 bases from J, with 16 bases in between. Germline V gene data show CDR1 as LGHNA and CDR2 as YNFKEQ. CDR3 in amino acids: CASSPGIVLDYEQYF. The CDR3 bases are TGTGCCAGCAGCCCCGGGATAGTCTTGGACTACGAGCAGTACTTC.

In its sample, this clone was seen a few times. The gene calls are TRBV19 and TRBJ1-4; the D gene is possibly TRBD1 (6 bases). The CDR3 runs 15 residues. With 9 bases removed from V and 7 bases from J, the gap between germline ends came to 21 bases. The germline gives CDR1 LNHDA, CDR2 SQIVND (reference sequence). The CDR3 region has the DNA TGTGCCAGCCGAATTACATCTTTCAGGGGTGAAAAACTGTTTTTT. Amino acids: CASRITSFRGEKLFF.

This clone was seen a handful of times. The CDR3 protein is CASSPNPRDYGYTF. CDR3 DNA sequence: TGTGCCAGCAGTCCCAACCCCCGGGACTATGGCTACACCTTC. This chain connects TRBV6-5 to TRBJ1-2, with D unclear. Germline CDR1 and CDR2: MNHEY and SVGAGI. CDR3 length equals 14 residues. V dropped 5 bases and J dropped 3 bases, with 13 bases sitting between them.

The CDR3 nucleotides are TGTGCCAGCAGCACCGAAACTAAGGGACAGGTCCTTAGGGCCAAAAACATTCAGTACTTC. Translating gives CASSTETKGQVLRAKNIQYF. The chain couples TRBV5-4 to TRBJ2-4; TRBD1 matches 8 bases. This CDR3 region has 20 residues. Unmatched junction bases numbered 19, after V lost 4 bases and J lost 1 base. The germline V gene has CDR1 SGHNT and CDR2 YYREEE (reference sequence).

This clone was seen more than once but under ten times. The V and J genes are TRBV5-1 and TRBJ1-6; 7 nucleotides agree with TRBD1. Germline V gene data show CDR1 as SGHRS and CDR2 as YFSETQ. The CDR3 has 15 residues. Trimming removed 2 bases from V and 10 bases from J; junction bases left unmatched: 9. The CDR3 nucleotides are TGCGCCAGCAGCTTTCAACAGGGGCAGGGATCACCCCTCCACTTT. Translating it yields CASSFQQGQGSPLHF.